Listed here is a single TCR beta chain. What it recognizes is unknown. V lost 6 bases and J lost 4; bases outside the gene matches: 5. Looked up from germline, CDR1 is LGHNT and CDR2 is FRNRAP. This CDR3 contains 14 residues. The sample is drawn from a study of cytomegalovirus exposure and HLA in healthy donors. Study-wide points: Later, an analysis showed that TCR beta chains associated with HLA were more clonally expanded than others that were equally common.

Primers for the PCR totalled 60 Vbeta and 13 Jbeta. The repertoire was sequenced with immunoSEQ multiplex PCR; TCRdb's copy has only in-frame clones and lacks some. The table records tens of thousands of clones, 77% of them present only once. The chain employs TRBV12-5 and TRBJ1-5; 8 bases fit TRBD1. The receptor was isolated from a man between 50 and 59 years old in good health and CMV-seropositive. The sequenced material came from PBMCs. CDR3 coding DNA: TGTGCTAGTGGACGTGACAGGGGAAATCAGCCCCAGCATTTT. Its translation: CASGRDRGNQPQHF.